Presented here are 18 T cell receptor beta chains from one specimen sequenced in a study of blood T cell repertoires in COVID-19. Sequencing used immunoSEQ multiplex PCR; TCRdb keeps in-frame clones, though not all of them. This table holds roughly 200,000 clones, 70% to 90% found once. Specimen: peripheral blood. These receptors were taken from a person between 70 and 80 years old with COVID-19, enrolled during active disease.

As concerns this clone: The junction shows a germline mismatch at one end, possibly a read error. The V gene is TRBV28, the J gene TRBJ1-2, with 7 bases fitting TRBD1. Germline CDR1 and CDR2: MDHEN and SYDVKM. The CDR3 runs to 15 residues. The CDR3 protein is CASSRLGQLSYGHTF. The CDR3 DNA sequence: TGTGCCAGCAGTCGTCTGGGACAGCTCAGCTATGGCCACACCTTC.

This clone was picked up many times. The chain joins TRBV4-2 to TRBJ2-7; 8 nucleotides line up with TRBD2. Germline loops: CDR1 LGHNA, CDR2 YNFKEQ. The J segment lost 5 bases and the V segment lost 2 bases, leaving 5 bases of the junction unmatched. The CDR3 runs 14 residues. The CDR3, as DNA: TGTGCCAGCAGCCAACCGGGACTAGGGCACGAGCAGTACTTC. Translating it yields CASSQPGLGHEQYF.

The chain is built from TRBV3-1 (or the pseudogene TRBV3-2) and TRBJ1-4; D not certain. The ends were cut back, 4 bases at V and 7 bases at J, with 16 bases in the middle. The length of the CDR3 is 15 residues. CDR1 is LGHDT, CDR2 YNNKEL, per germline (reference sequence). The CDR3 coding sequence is TGTGCCAGCAGCCTATGGAGCAGTCGTGGTGAAAAACTGTTTTTT. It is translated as CASSLWSSRGEKLFF.

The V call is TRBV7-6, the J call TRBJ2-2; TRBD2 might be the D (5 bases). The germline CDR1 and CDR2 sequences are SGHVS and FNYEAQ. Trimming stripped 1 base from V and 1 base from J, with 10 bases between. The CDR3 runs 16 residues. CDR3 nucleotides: TGTGCCAGCAGCTTAGTCTCAGGACTGAACACCGGGGAGCTGTTTTTT. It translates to CASSLVSGLNTGELFF.

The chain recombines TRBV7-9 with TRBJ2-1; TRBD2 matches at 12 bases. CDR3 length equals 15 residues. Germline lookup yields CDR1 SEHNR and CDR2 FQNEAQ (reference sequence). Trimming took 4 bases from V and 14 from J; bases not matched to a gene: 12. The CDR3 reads CASSSQPLAGGSKFF. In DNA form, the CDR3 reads TGTGCCAGCAGCTCGCAACCACTAGCGGGGGGCAGTAAGTTCTTC. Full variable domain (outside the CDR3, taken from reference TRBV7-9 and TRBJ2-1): DTGVSQNPRHKITKRGQNVTFRCDPISEHNRLYWYRQTLGQGPEFLTYFQNEAQLEKSRLLSDRFSAERPKGSFSTLEIQRTEQGDSAMYLCASSSQPLAGGSKFFGPGTRLTVL.

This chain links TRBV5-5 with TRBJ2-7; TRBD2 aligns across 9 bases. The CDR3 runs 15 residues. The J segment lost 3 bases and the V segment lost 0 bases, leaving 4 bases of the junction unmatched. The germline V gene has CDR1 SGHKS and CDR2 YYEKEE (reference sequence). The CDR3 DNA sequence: TGTGCCAGCAGCTTGGGACTAGCGGTTTTCTACGAGCAGTACTTC. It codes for CASSLGLAVFYEQYF.

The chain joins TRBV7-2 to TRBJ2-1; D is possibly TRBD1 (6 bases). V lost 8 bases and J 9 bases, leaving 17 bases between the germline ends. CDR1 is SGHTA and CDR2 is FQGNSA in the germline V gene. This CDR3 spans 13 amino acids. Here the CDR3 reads CASQHNRVSEQFF. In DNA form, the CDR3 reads TGTGCCAGCCAACACAACAGGGTCAGTGAGCAGTTCTTC.

CDR3 loop: CASSQVAGGIEQFF. The CDR3 DNA sequence: TGTGCCAGCAGCCAAGTGGCGGGGGGTATTGAGCAGTTCTTC. J is TRBJ2-1 and V is TRBV3-1 (or the pseudogene TRBV3-2), with 8 bases that match TRBD2. This CDR3 region has 14 residues. Germline CDR1 is LGHDT and CDR2 is YNNKEL (reference sequence). The ends lost 1 base at V and 9 bases at J; junction bases unmatched: 5.

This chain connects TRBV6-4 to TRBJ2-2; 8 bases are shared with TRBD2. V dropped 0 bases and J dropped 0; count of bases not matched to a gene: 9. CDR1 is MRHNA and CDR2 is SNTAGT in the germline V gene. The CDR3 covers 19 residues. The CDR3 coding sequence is TGTGCCAGCAGTGACTCGAGTCCTAGCGGGCCTTCGAACACCGGGGAGCTGTTTTTT. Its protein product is CASSDSSPSGPSNTGELFF.

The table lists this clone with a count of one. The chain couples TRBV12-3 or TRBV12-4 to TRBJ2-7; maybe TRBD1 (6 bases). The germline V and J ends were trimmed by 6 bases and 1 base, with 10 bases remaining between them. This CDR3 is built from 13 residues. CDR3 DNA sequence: TGTGCCAGCAGCTCTGGACAGTCCTACGAGCAGTACTTC. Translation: CASSSGQSYEQYF.

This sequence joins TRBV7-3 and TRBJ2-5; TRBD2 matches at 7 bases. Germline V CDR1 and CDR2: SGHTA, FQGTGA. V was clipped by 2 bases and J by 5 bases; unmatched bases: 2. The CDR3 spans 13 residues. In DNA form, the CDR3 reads TGTGCCAGCAGCTTACTAGCGGAGGAGACCCAGTACTTC. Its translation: CASSLLAEETQYF. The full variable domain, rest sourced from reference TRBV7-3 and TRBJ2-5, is GAGVSQTPSNKVTEKGKYVELRCDPISGHTALYWYRQSLGQGPEFLIYFQGTGAADDSGLPNDRFFAVRPEGSVSTLKIQRTERGDSAVYLCASSLLAEETQYFGPGTRLLVL.

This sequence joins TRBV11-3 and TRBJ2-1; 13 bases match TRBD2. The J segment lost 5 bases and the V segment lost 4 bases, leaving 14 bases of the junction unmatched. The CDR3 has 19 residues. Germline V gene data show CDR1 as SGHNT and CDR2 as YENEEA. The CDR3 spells CASSSPGTSGTLNNNEQFF. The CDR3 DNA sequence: TGTGCCAGCAGCTCCCCCGGGACTAGCGGGACCCTGAACAACAATGAGCAGTTCTTC. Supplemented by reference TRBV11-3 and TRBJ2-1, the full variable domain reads EAGVVQSPRYKIIEKKQPVAFWCNPISGHNTLYWYLQNLGQGPELLIRYENEEAVDDSQLPKDRFSAERLKGVDSTLKIQPAELGDSAVYLCASSSPGTSGTLNNNEQFFGPGTRLTVL.

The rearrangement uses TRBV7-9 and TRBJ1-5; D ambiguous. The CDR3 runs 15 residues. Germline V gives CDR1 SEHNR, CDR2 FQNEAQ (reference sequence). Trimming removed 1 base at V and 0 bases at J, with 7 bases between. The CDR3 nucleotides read TGTGCCAGCAGCTTAGGGGCCTATAGCAATCAGCCCCAGCATTTT. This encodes CASSLGAYSNQPQHF.

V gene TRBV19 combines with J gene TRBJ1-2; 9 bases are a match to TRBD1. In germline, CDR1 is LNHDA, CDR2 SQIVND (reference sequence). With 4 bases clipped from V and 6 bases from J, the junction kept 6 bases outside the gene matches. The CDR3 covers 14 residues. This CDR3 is CASSTWTGDHGYTF. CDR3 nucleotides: TGTGCCAGTAGTACCTGGACAGGGGACCATGGCTACACCTTC.

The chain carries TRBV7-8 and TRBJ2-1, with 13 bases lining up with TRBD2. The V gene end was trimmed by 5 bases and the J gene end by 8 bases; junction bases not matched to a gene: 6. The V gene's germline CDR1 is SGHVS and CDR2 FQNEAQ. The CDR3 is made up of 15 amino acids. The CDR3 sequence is CASSRGTSGIDEQFF. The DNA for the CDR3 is TGTGCCAGCAGCCGAGGGACTAGCGGGATAGATGAGCAGTTCTTC.

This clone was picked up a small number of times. Written as DNA, the CDR3 is TGTGCCAGCAGCCCGGGACAGGGCACAGATACGCAGTATTTT. It codes for CASSPGQGTDTQYF. J is TRBJ2-3 and V is TRBV3-1 (or the pseudogene TRBV3-2); the match to TRBD1 covers 8 bases. The CDR3 is 14 amino acids. Germline assignment: CDR1 LGHDT and CDR2 YNNKEL (reference sequence). V lost 4 bases, J lost 1 base, and 1 base stayed unmatched.

CDR3 sequence (DNA): TGTGCCAGCAGGCCCCCTCGCGGGGAACTGTTTTTT. Protein: CASRPPRGELFF. The rearrangement joins TRBV12-3 or TRBV12-4 to TRBJ1-4; no definite D call. The CDR3 consists of 12 residues. V was cut by 6 bases and J by 12 bases, with 14 bases left in between.

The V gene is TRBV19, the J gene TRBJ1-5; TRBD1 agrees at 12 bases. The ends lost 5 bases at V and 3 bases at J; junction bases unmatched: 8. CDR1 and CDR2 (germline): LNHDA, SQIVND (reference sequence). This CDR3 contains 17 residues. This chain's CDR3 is CASSHIGDRGLNQPQHF. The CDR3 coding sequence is TGTGCCAGTAGTCATATTGGGGACAGGGGGCTCAATCAGCCCCAGCATTTT. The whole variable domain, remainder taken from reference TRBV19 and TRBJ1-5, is DGGITQSPKYLFRKEGQNVTLSCEQNLNHDAMYWYRQDPGQGLRLIYYSQIVNDFQKGDIAEGYSVSREKKESFPLTVTSAQKNPTAFYLCASSHIGDRGLNQPQHFGDGTRLSIL.